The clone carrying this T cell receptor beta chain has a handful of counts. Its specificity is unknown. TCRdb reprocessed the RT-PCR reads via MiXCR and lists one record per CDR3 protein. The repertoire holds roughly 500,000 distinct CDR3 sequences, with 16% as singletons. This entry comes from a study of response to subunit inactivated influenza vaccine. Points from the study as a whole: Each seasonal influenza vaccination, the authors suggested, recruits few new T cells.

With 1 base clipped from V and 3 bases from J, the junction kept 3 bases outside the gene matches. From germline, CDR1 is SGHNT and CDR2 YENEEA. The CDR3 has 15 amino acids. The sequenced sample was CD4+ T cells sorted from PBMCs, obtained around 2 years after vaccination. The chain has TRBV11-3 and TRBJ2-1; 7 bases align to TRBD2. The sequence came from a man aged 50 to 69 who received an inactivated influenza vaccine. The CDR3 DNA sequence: TGTGCCAGCAGCTTAGCGGGAGGTGACTACAATGAGCAGTTCTTC. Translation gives CASSLAGGDYNEQFF.